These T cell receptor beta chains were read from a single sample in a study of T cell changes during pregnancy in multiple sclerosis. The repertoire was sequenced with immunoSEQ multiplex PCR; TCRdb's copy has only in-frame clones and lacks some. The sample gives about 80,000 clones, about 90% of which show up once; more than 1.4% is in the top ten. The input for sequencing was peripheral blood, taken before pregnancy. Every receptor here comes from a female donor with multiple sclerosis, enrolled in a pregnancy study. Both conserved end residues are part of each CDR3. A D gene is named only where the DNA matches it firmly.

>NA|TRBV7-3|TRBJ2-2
CASSPRTGELFF
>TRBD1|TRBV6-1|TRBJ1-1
CASGHRGTEAFF
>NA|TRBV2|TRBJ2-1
CASMESSYNEQFF
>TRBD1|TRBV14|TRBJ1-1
CASTPQGANTEAFF
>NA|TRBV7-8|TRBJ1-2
CASSLYLVRSTDYYGYTF
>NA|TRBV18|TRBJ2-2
CASSPLANTGELFF
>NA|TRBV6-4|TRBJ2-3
CASSRTSLATDTQYF
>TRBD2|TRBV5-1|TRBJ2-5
CASSLGTSGGGETQYF
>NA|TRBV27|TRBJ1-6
CASTWGRSNSPLHF
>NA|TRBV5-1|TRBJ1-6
CASSFKQGGGSPLHF
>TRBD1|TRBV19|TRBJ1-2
CASTPGQGAGYTF
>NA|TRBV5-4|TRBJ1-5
CASSLAPGIDQPQHF
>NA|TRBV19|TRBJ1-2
CASKVRDGVNYGYTF
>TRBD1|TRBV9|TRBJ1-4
CASSVSGTGVEKLFF
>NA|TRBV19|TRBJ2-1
CASSIVRDEQFF
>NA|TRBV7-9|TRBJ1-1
CASSFMGGLNTEAFF
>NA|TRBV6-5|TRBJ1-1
CASSYRQTNTEAFF
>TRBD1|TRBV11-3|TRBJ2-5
CASSLGTEETQYF
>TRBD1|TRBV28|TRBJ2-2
CASSQRTGGAAGELFF
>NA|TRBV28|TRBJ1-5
CASSLEDYSNQPQHF
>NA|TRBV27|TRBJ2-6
CASIGSGANVLTF
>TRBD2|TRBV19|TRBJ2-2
CASLPLAGVTGELFF
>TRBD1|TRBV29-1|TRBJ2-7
CSVEWEDRASYEQYF
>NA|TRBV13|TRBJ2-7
CASSSATWAGEQYF
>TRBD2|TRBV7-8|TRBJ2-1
CASRGGPPFNEQFF
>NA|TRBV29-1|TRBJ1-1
CSVAGRGTEAFF
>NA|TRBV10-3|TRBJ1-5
CAISESRADSNQPQHF
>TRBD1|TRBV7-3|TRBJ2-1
CASSTTGGNNEQFF
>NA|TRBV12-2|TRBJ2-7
CASRLGQGAYEQYF
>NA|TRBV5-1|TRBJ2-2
CASSLATRGGELFF